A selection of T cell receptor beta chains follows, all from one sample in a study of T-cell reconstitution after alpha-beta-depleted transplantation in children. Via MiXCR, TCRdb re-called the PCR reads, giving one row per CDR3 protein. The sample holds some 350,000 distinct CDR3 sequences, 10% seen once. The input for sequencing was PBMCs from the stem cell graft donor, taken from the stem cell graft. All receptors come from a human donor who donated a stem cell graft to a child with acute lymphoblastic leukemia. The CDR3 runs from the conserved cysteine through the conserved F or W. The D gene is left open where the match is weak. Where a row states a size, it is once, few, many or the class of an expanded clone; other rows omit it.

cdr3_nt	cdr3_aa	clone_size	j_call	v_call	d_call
TGTGCCAGCAGCCCCGGGGACGTTGACTACGAGCAGTACTTC	CASSPGDVDYEQYF	few	TRBJ2-7	TRBV4-1	.
TGTGCCAGCAGCTTACTAGGGACGGAGCAGTACTTC	CASSLLGTEQYF	few	TRBJ2-7	TRBV7-2	.
TGTGCCACCAGCCCCAGGGCCCGGGGTGGCTACACCTTC	CATSPRARGGYTF	few	TRBJ1-2	TRBV15	.
TGTGCCAGCAGCCAGGTCCGGGATAATTCACCCCTCCACTTT	CASSQVRDNSPLHF	many	TRBJ1-6	TRBV3-1	.
TGTGCCAGCAGTTACGATGCGGGACAGGCTTCCTACGAGCAGTACTTC	CASSYDAGQASYEQYF	.	TRBJ2-7	TRBV6-2/TRBV6-3	TRBD1
TGCAGTGCTAGAGATCCCGACCGGAGAGCTAACTATGGCTACACCTTC	CSARDPDRRANYGYTF	few	TRBJ1-2	TRBV20-1	.
TGTGCCAGCAGCTTATTTCCCCTAGCGGGAGCCGAGACCCAGTACTTC	CASSLFPLAGAETQYF	.	TRBJ2-5	TRBV7-2	TRBD2
TGTGCCAGCAGCCTGGACAGGGCTTATGGCTACACCTTC	CASSLDRAYGYTF	few	TRBJ1-2	TRBV7-2	TRBD1
TGTGCCAGCAGCCAAGAAGGGGTTGGCAGGGGAGGCACTGAAGCTTTCTTT	CASSQEGVGRGGTEAFF	.	TRBJ1-1	TRBV4-2	.
TGTGCCAGCAGCTTGACAGGGGGCTCTCAGCCCCAGCATTTT	CASSLTGGSQPQHF	few	TRBJ1-5	TRBV7-9	TRBD1
TGTGCCAGCAGTGGTGAACCCATCACAGATACGCAGTATTTT	CASSGEPITDTQYF	many	TRBJ2-3	TRBV25-1	.
TGTGCCAGCACCCCCGGCGGGGCCTCTTACAATGAGCAGTTCTTC	CASTPGGASYNEQFF	few	TRBJ2-1	TRBV6-2/TRBV6-3	.
TGTGCCAGCAGCTACTCGTACGGGACGGGGACTAATGAAAAACTGTTTTTT	CASSYSYGTGTNEKLFF	.	TRBJ1-4	TRBV3-1	.
TGTGCCAGCAGCCAACGGGGCTACGAGCAGTACTTC	CASSQRGYEQYF	many	TRBJ2-7	TRBV4-2	.
TGCAGTGCCCTCCGGGGAGGGGTGAACACCGGGGAGCTGTTTTTT	CSALRGGVNTGELFF	few	TRBJ2-2	TRBV20-1	TRBD2
TGTGCCAGCAGTTACGGGAACTATGGCTACACCTTC	CASSYGNYGYTF	.	TRBJ1-2	TRBV6-2/TRBV6-3	.
TGCAGTGCTAGTAAGGCGGTTCCAGATACGCAGTATTTT	CSASKAVPDTQYF	.	TRBJ2-3	TRBV20-1	.
TGCAGTGCTACCGGGGGGGCACAGGGCACTGAAGCTTTCTTT	CSATGGAQGTEAFF	few	TRBJ1-1	TRBV20-1	.
TGCAGTGCTTTCGTCCCTACAAACATTCAGTACTTC	CSAFVPTNIQYF	.	TRBJ2-4	TRBV20-1	.
TGCAGTGCACCCGTTTCTTTGGCCAAAAACATTCAGTACTTC	CSAPVSLAKNIQYF	.	TRBJ2-4	TRBV20-1	.
TGTGCCAGCAGCCCCACAGACGGGATCCTACAGTATTTT	CASSPTDGILQYF	many	TRBJ2-3	TRBV7-2	.
TGTGCCAGCAGTGCACGGACCCGATGGGCGTATGGCTACACCTTC	CASSARTRWAYGYTF	few	TRBJ1-2	TRBV12-3/TRBV12-4	.
TGCAGCGTTGAACTACAGGGGACGAACACCGGGGAGCTGTTTTTT	CSVELQGTNTGELFF	few	TRBJ2-2	TRBV29-1	TRBD1
TGTGCCAGCAGCCTGACAGGGGTGGCCAATCAGCCCCAGCATTTT	CASSLTGVANQPQHF	.	TRBJ1-5	TRBV7-2	TRBD1
TGTGCCAGCATACCCGGTTTGTATTACAATGAGCAGTTCTTC	CASIPGLYYNEQFF	.	TRBJ2-1	TRBV28	.
TGTGCCAGCAGCGCCCTTAGCGGGACCGTGATCGATGAGCAGTTCTTC	CASSALSGTVIDEQFF	few	TRBJ2-1	TRBV11-2	TRBD2
TGCAGCGTGGCGCCCGGCGGGGCGGGAGGCCGCACAGATACGCAGTATTTT	CSVAPGGAGGRTDTQYF	once	TRBJ2-3	TRBV29-1	TRBD2
TGTGCCAGCAGACTAGCGGGAGGGGCAGATACGCAGTATTTT	CASRLAGGADTQYF	.	TRBJ2-3	TRBV2	TRBD2
TGTGCCAGCAGTGGGACAGGGGGTGGCTACACCTTC	CASSGTGGGYTF	few	TRBJ1-2	TRBV12-3/TRBV12-4	TRBD1
TGCGCCAGCAGCTTGGGGGACGGACTAATAGGAGGGCCAGGCAATGAGCAGTTCTTC	CASSLGDGLIGGPGNEQFF	.	TRBJ2-1	TRBV5-1	.
TGTGCCAGCAAGGGTCCCTCTGTCGGTGAGCAGTTCTTC	CASKGPSVGEQFF	few	TRBJ2-1	TRBV6-1	.
TGCAGTGCCGCCGGGACTAGCGGGGCCGAAACGAACACCGGGGAGCTGTTTTTT	CSAAGTSGAETNTGELFF	.	TRBJ2-2	TRBV20-1	TRBD2
TGCGCCAGCAGCCAAGTGGGGGTCAAGGTACTCTACGAGCAGTACTTC	CASSQVGVKVLYEQYF	.	TRBJ2-7	TRBV4-1	.
TGCGCCAGCAGTGTGGCCCCTCTAGCGGTCTACAATGAGCAGTTCTTC	CASSVAPLAVYNEQFF	few	TRBJ2-1	TRBV10-2	TRBD2